The text below deals with one T cell receptor beta chain. The data were obtained in a study of blood T cell repertoires in COVID-19. Profiling relied on immunoSEQ multiplex PCR, and the TCRdb table lists in-frame clones only, not all of them. This table holds around 150,000 clones, more than 60% found once. The CDR3 runs 12 residues. Germline values: CDR1 SGHAT, CDR2 FQNNGV. Between the trimmed V and J ends, which lost 5 bases and 11 bases, there was a span of 12 bases. Sequencing used peripheral blood. The genes are TRBV11-2 and TRBJ1-4, with D possibly TRBD1 on 5 matching bases. This TCR was sampled from a man between 60 and 75 years old with acute or convalescent COVID-19. The CDR3 DNA follows: TGTGCCAGCAGCCGGACACAGGAGAAACTGTTTTTT. This gives the protein CASSRTQEKLFF.